This TCR beta chain stems from a study of cytomegalovirus exposure and HLA in healthy donors. Turning to the study itself: In a previous analysis, 110 million or so unique TCR beta sequences were found from some 180 million T cells.

This clone was seen a handful of times. Its target is unknown. The PCR ran on 60 Vbeta and 13 Jbeta primers. Generated by immunoSEQ multiplex PCR, the TCRdb table keeps only in-frame clones and is missing some. The table shows 60,000 to 65,000 clones, with more than 70% occurring only once. The donors gave bone marrow, and they were healthy. This CDR3 is built from 16 residues. Germline loops: CDR1 WNHNN, CDR2 SYGVQD (reference sequence). Trimming left V 0 bases short and J 5 bases short, with 14 bases between. Findings of the study overall: Through in vitro validation, three CMV-associated chains were shown to be specific for CMV antigens. Across all donors, roughly uniform sequencing depth was an assumption of the presence/absence analyses.

This chain uses TRBV10-1 with TRBJ2-1; D is ambiguous. The sequenced material came from PBMCs. This sequence originates from a man younger than 35 in good health and CMV-seronegative. In DNA form, the CDR3 reads TGCGCCAGCAGTGAGTCGACTCAGTCTGGTAACAATGAGCAGTTCTTC. This codes for CASSESTQSGNNEQFF.